These 2 T cell receptor beta chains came from one sample sequenced in a study of blood T cell repertoires in COVID-19. The repertoire was sequenced with immunoSEQ multiplex PCR; TCRdb's copy has only in-frame clones and lacks some. The table lists around 430,000 clones, approximately 90% of them singletons. The sample comprised PBMCs or T cells enriched from blood (not recorded which). Source of these receptors: a woman aged 45 to 65 who had recovered from COVID-19.

V is TRBV21-1 and J is TRBJ1-2; the table gives TRBD1 as D, unverified against the DNA. TRBV21-1 is a pseudogene. The CDR3 sequence is 11 residues long. The CDR3 bases are TGTCATGACAGGGGGACTTGGGGCTACACCTTC. Its translation: CHDRGTWGYTF.

The CDR3: CASSFDLAGINQETQYF. CDR3 DNA: TGTGCCAGCAGCTTCGATCTAGCGGGGATTAACCAAGAGACCCAGTACTTC. The V call is TRBV7-9, the J call TRBJ2-5; 9 bases are a match to TRBD2. With 3 bases clipped from V and 0 bases from J, the junction kept 8 bases outside the gene matches. The germline V gene encodes CDR1 SEHNR and CDR2 FQNEAQ (reference sequence). The CDR3 has 17 amino acids.